Below, one T cell receptor beta chain is given with its context. This clonotype came up a few times. Its antigen is unknown. It has no much larger one-base neighbor in the sample; base qualities were not kept. At the junction V is shortened by 4 bases and J by 7 bases, with 15 bases in between. Spanning cysteine to phenylalanine, the CDR3 consists of 13 amino acids. The kept DNA is CDR3 alone, 39 bases in frame from the first base. The germline V gene specifies SGHRS as CDR1 and YFSETQ as CDR2. TCR beta CDR3 regions were amplified from RNA transcripts. For the first round of RT-PCR on the TCR CDR3, the HTBI primer set was used together with the Qiagen OneStep RT-PCR kit. Libraries were constructed in a second round of multiplex PCR, after which size selection and purification were carried out. The libraries were sequenced on an Illumina HiSeq2000 using paired-end 100 bp reads. As for how the authors treated the data: SOAPnuke was used to process the raw data, removing reads that contained adapters or uncalled bases, had a mean Phred below 15, or lacked an exact match to the constant primer or identifier. COPE v1.2.5 was used to merge high-quality paired reads, and clonotypes were defined as unique nucleotide sequences. MiTCR v1.1 was used to align the clonotypes against IMGT TRBV, TRBD and TRBJ reference segments. Only V-J combinations with frequency above 0.0001, covering about 99% of repertoires, were analysed. The TCS score was defined as the ratio of F50 (clonal expansion) to E x V (chaos), calculated using BLOSUM62-based TCRdist between CDR3 peptides within each V-J. Welch's t-statistics and random forest reduced roughly 500 V-J features to 13, which were used in a naive Bayes classifier (R e1071). In TCRdb, the public reads were trimmed at Q25 with fastp and aligned with MiXCR, with productive beta chains retained. Merged by CDR3 protein, the rows form single entries marked with the most common genes and DNA. Clone size and V and J calls follow TCRdb, not the original study. This sample is represented by 660,000 or so distinct CDR3 sequences; less than 25% of them were singletons. Together, the top ten hold approximately 30% of the sample.

The data are from a study of T cells in Graves' hyperthyroidism and ophthalmopathy (dated by TCRdb to the late 2010s). Regarding the complete study: Peripheral blood was collected at initial diagnosis, before any treatment. TCR Vbeta CDR3 sequencing of roughly 140 peripheral blood samples (roughly 41 ophthalmopathy, about 80 hyperthyroidism and approximately 17 progressor patients) is reported in the paper. The roughly 100 discovery patients were randomly divided into training and test sets at a 7:3 ratio. Prospective prediction of ophthalmopathy was tested in an independent validation cohort consisting of 18 to 20 hyperthyroidism patients and some 16 patients who later progressed to ophthalmopathy. Thyroid tissue and blood T-cell repertoires from several Graves' hyperthyroidism patients were also compared in the study. TCR V-J signatures able to tell the groups apart were searched for in a discovery cohort of around 95 patients, of whom roughly 42 had Graves' ophthalmopathy and some 60 had stable Graves' hyperthyroidism. After sampling, hyperthyroidism patients received methimazole starting at 30 mg daily, and ophthalmopathy patients received high-dose intravenous methylprednisolone.

In the ophthalmopathy patients, disease was moderately to severely active, with a Clinical Activity Score of 3 or more, a NOSPECS grade of 4 or more, and a duration of less than 3 months. Exclusion was applied to patients with uncontrolled infections, other autoimmune diseases, pregnancy or lactation. Diagnoses relied on clinical symptoms, serum thyroxine and TRAb, thyroid ultrasound and orbital computed tomography. PBMCs were separated from over 9 ml of fresh peripheral blood using Ficoll-Paque density gradient centrifugation. Total RNA was extracted with Trizol reagent, and quality was checked on an Agilent 2100 Bioanalyzer. General findings and caveats noted by the study authors: In validation, progression to ophthalmopathy was predicted by the model with approximately 67% sensitivity and 72.22% specificity, a median of roughly 6 months before onset. A model built on a 13 V-J signature distinguished ophthalmopathy from stable hyperthyroidism, reaching 85% to 90% sensitivity and around 82% specificity in cross-validation and 80%/75% in testing. Sample size was not statistically predetermined, and investigators were not blinded to group allocation. Blood samples also contained most of the expanded thyroid clonotypes (frequency above 0.001), which suggests that blood repertoires may reflect thyroid immune responses.

Sequencing was done on a sample of blood. The receptor was derived from a man aged 25-45 years with Graves' ophthalmopathy. The sequence joins TRBV5-1 to TRBJ2-7; the D segment cannot be called with confidence. The DNA sequence reads TGCGCCAGCAGCCCGGATCTGTTATGGGAGCAGTACTTC. This yields the protein CASSPDLLWEQYF.